The sample holds a few counts of the clone carrying this TCR beta chain. Its antigen remains unidentified. For TCR beta, libraries came from iRepertoire HTBI primers and Arm-PCR of CDR3 regions. MiXCR, run by TCRdb on the multiplex PCR reads, gives a single entry per CDR3 protein. The sample includes hundreds of thousands of distinct CDR3 sequences, roughly 17% of them seen just once. Germline CDR1 is SGHRS and CDR2 is YFSETQ. This CDR3 spans 17 amino acids. The V segment lost 0 bases and the J segment 7 bases; nucleotides outside the gene matches: 15. Indicated time point: newly diagnosed GD, antithyroid drugs for less than 3 months. Making the TCR library involved RNA that had been extracted from PBMCs. The data derive from a study of regulatory T cells in long-lasting Graves disease. General study points: TRBV28, TRBJ1-2 and TRBJ2-5 were favored in persistent disease.

The data were also submitted as part of a second study, on T cells in Graves' hyperthyroidism and ophthalmopathy. That work states: By a 13 V-J model, ophthalmopathy was set apart from stable hyperthyroidism. The model forecast ophthalmopathy, anticipating it by a median about 7 months before onset.

The TCR originated in a woman aged 25-40 years with Graves disease. Specimen: peripheral blood mononuclear cells (PBMCs), collected at new diagnosis, from a patient treated with antithyroid drugs. This chain uses TRBV5-1 with TRBJ2-7; TRBD2 matches 8 bases. The CDR3 reads CASSLEAIAGRRGEQYF. DNA for the CDR3: TGCGCCAGCAGCTTGGAGGCCATAGCGGGACGAAGGGGGGAGCAGTACTTC.